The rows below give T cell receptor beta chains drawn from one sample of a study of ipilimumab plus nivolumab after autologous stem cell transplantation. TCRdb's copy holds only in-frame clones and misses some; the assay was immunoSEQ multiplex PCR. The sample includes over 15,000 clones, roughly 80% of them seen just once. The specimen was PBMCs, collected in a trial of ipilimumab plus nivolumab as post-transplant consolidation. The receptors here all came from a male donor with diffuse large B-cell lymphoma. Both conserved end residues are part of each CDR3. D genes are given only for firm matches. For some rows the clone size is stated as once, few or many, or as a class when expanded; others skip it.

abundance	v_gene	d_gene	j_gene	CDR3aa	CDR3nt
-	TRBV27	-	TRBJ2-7	CASSGGPSYEQYF	TGTGCCAGCAGTGGCGGTCCCTCCTACGAGCAGTACTTC
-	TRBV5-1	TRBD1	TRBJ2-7	CASSSKTGQGYEQYF	TGCGCCAGCAGTTCGAAAACGGGACAGGGCTACGAGCAGTACTTC
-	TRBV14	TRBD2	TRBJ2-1	CASSLGAGVGNEQFF	TGTGCCAGCAGCCTCGGGGCGGGAGTTGGCAATGAGCAGTTCTTC
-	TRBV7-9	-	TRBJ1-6	CASSFSGSHSPLHF	TGTGCCAGCAGCTTTTCAGGGTCCCATTCACCCCTCCACTTT
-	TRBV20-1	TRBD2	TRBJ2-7	CSAGTSDEQYF	TGCAGTGCTGGGACTAGCGACGAGCAGTACTTC
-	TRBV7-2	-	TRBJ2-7	CASSSYYEQYF	TGTGCCAGCAGTTCATACTACGAGCAGTACTTC
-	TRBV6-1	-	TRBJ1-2	CASMRGSFDYGYTF	TGTGCCAGCATGCGGGGGAGTTTTGACTATGGCTACACCTTC
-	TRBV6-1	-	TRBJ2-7	CASSPQALVYEQYF	TGTGCCAGCAGTCCACAGGCCCTGGTCTACGAGCAGTACTTC
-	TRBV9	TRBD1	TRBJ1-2	CASSRLTGMEGYTF	TGTGCCAGCAGTAGGTTGACAGGGATGGAGGGCTACACCTTC
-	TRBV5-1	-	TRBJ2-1	CASSLDRGAVWNEQFF	TGCGCCAGCAGCTTGGACCGGGGGGCGGTTTGGAATGAGCAGTTCTTC
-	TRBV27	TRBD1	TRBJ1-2	CASRESSGTVYGYTF	TGTGCCAGTAGAGAATCATCCGGGACAGTCTATGGCTACACCTTC
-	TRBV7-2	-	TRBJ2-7	CASSLRGGYEQYF	TGTGCCAGCAGCTTAAGGGGGGGATACGAGCAGTACTTC
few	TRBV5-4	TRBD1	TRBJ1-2	CASSSYLGDSYGYTF	TGTGCCAGCAGCTCGTATCTTGGGGACAGCTATGGCTACACCTTC
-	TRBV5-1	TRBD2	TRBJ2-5	CASSLAGAGEETQYF	TGCGCCAGCAGCTTGGCCGGAGCGGGAGAAGAGACCCAGTACTTC
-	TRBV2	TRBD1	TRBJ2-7	CASIGTGGRNEQYF	TGTGCCAGCATAGGGACAGGGGGTAGGAACGAGCAGTACTTC
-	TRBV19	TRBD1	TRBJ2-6	CASSLADRGTGANVLTF	TGTGCCAGTAGTCTCGCGGACAGGGGAACCGGGGCCAACGTCCTGACTTTC
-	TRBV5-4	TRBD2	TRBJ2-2	CASSSGLAPGELFF	TGTGCCAGCAGCTCGGGACTAGCGCCCGGGGAGCTGTTTTTT
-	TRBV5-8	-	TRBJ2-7	CASSLAGGPSYEQYF	TGTGCCAGCAGCTTGGCGGGGGGCCCCTCCTACGAGCAGTACTTC
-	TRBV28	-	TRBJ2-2	CASSLSNTGELFF	TGTGCCAGCAGTTTGTCGAACACCGGGGAGCTGTTTTTT
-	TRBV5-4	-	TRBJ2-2	CASSPRSANTGELFF	TGTGCCAGCAGCCCCCGGAGCGCGAACACCGGGGAGCTGTTTTTT
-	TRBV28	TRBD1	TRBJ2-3	CASRGQGIETQYF	TGTGCCAGCAGGGGACAGGGGATTGAAACGCAGTATTTT
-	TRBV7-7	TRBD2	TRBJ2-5	CASSLGASGGYHLETQYF	TGTGCTAGCAGCTTAGGGGCTAGCGGGGGATACCACCTAGAGACCCAGTACTTC
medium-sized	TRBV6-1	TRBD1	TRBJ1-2	CASATQGDYGYTF	TGTGCCAGCGCAACCCAGGGGGACTATGGCTACACCTTC
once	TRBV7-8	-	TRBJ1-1	CASSWGGPEAFF	TGTGCCAGCAGCTGGGGGGGTCCTGAAGCTTTCTTT
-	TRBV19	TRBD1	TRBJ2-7	CASSIDNRGREQYF	TGTGCCAGTAGTATAGATAACAGGGGGCGAGAGCAGTACTTC
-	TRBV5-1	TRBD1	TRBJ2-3	CASSKTGVGTDTQYF	TGCGCCAGCAGCAAGACAGGGGTAGGCACAGATACGCAGTATTTT
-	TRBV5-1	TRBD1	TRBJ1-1	CASRGQEMNTEAFF	TGCGCCAGCAGGGGACAGGAGATGAACACTGAAGCTTTCTTT
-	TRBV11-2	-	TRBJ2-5	CASSPEGGVRETQYF	TGTGCCAGCAGCCCAGAGGGGGGGGTAAGGGAGACCCAGTACTTC